This TCR beta chain was captured in a study of control samples from healthy donors and cancer patients. A single count supports this clone. Other nucleotide sequences in the sample specify the same CDR3. J was trimmed by 1 base and V by 2 bases; bases with no gene match: 8. This CDR3 has 19 residues. CDR1 is SGDLS and CDR2 is YYNGEE in the germline V gene. Some clones are missing from TCRdb's copy, which holds only in-frame ones; the method was immunoSEQ multiplex PCR. The table includes 180,000 or so clones, 91% detected once. This chain joins TRBV9 and TRBJ2-3; TRBD2 matches 15 bases. Specimen: blood. The origin of this receptor is a woman aged 25 to 39 in good health. The CDR3 nucleotides read TGTGCCAGCAGCGTTGGACTAGCGGGGGGGCCGGGTGGCACAGATACGCAGTATTTT. This sequence encodes CASSVGLAGGPGGTDTQYF.